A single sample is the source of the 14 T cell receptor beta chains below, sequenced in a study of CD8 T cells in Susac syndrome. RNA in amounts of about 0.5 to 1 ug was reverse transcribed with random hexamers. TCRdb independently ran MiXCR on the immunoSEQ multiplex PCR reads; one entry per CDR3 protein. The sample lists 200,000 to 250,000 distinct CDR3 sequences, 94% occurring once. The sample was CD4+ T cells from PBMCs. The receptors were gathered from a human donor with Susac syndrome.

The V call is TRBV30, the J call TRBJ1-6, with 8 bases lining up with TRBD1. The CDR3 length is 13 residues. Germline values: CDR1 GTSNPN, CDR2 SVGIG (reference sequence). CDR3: CAASGGNNSPLHF. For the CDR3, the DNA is TGTGCGGCGTCAGGGGGCAATAATTCACCCCTCCACTTT.

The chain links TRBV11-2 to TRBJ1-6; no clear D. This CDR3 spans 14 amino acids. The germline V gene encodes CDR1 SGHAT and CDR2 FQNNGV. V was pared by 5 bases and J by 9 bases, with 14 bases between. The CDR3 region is CASSVRHGSSPLHF. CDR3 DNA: TGTGCCAGCAGCGTAAGACACGGTAGTTCACCCCTCCACTTT.

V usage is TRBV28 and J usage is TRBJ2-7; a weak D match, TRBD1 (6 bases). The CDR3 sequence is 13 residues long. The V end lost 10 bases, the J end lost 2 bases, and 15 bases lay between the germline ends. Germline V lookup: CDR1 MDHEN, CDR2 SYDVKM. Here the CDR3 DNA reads TGTGCCATCCAGGGGCCTATACCCTACGAGCAGTACTTC. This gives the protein CAIQGPIPYEQYF.

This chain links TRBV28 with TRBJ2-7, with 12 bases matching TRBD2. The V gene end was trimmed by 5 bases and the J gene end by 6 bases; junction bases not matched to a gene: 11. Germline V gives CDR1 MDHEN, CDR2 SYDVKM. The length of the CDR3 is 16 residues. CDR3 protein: CASSIVLAGGPGEQYF. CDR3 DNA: TGTGCCAGCAGTATTGTCCTAGCGGGGGGGCCGGGCGAGCAGTACTTC.

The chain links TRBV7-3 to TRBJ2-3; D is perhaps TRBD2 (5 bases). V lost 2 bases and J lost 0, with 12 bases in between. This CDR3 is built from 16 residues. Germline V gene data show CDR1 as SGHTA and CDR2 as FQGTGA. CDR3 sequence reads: CASSLGLAPSTDTQYF. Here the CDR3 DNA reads TGTGCCAGCAGCTTAGGGCTAGCTCCTAGCACAGATACGCAGTATTTT. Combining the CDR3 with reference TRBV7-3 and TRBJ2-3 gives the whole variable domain GAGVSQTPSNKVTEKGKYVELRCDPISGHTALYWYRQSLGQGPEFLIYFQGTGAADDSGLPNDRFFAVRPEGSVSTLKIQRTERGDSAVYLCASSLGLAPSTDTQYFGPGTRLTVL.

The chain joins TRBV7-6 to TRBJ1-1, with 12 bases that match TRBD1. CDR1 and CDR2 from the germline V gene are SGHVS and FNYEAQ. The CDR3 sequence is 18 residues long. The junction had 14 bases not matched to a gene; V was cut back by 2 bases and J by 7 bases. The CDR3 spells CASSLIGTGGAEGSEAFF. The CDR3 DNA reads TGTGCCAGCAGCTTAATCGGGACAGGGGGCGCGGAAGGTAGTGAAGCTTTCTTT.

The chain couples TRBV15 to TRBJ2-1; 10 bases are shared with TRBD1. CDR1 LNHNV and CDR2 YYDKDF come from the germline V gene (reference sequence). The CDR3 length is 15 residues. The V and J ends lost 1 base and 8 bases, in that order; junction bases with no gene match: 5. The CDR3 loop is CATSRAGQGFHEQFF. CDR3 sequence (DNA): TGTGCCACCAGCAGAGCGGGACAGGGGTTCCATGAGCAGTTCTTC. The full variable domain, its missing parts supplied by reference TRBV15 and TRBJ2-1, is DAMVIQNPRYQVTQFGKPVTLSCSQTLNHNVMYWYQQKSSQAPKLLFHYYDKDFNNEADTPDNFQSRRPNTSFCFLDIRSPGLGDTAMYLCATSRAGQGFHEQFFGPGTRLTVL.

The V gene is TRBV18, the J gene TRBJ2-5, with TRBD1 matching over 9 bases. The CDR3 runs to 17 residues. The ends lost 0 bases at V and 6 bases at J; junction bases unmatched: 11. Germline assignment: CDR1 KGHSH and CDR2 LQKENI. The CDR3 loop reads CASSPPRGQGLEKTQYF. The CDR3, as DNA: TGTGCCAGCTCACCACCGAGGGGACAGGGTTTAGAAAAGACCCAGTACTTC. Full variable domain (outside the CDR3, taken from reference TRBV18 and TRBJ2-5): NAGVMQNPRHLVRRRGQEARLRCSPMKGHSHVYWYRQLPEEGLKFMVYLQKENIIDESGMPKERFSAEFPKEGPSILRIQQVVRGDSAAYFCASSPPRGQGLEKTQYFGPGTRLLVL.

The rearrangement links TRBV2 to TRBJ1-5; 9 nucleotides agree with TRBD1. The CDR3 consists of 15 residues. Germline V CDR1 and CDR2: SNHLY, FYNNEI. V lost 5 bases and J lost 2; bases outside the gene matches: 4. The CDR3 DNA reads TGTGCCAGCAGTCGGCGGACAGGGGGCAATCAGCCCCAGCATTTT. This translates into CASSRRTGGNQPQHF.

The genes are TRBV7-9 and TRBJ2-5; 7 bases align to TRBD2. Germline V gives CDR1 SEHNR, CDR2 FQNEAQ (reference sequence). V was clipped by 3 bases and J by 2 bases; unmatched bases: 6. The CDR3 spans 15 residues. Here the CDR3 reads CASSLTAGIQETQYF. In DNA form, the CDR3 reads TGTGCCAGCAGCTTGACAGCGGGGATTCAAGAGACCCAGTACTTC.

The CDR3 region is CASSPELPSGDRTPLHF. Written as DNA, the CDR3 is TGTGCCAGCTCACCCGAGCTCCCCTCAGGGGATCGTACACCCCTCCACTTT. The chain joins TRBV18 to TRBJ1-6; a weak D match, TRBD1 (6 bases). This CDR3 comprises 17 residues. CDR1 is KGHSH and CDR2 is LQKENI in the germline V gene. Trimming removed 3 bases at V and 11 bases at J, with 23 bases between.

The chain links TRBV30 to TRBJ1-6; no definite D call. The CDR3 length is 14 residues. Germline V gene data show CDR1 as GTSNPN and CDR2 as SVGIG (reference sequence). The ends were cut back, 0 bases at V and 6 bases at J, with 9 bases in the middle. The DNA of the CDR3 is TGTGCCTGGAGTGTACCGGGGATTAATTCACCCCTCCACTTT. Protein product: CAWSVPGINSPLHF.

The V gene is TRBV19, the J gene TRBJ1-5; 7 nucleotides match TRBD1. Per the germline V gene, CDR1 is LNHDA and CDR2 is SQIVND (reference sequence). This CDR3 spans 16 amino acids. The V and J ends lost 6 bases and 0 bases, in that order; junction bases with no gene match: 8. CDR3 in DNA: TGTGCCAGTAGGGAGCAAGGGGGCTATAGCAATCAGCCCCAGCATTTT. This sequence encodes CASREQGGYSNQPQHF.

The CDR3 loop is CSARPGPMSSYEQYF. CDR3 coding DNA: TGCAGTGCTAGACCGGGACCCATGAGCTCCTACGAGCAGTACTTC. The V gene is TRBV20-1, the J gene TRBJ2-7, with D perhaps assigned TRBD1 or TRBD2 (5 bases each). CDR1 DFQATT and CDR2 SNEGSKA come from the germline V gene (reference sequence). This CDR3 has 15 residues. V lost 2 bases and J 0 bases, leaving 14 bases between the germline ends.